Given below is one T cell receptor beta chain in context. Its specificity is not known. Researchers ran the PCR with 60 Vbeta and 13 Jbeta primers. Using immunoSEQ multiplex PCR, the repertoire was profiled, and TCRdb retains in-frame clones only, with some absent. This table holds 150,000 to 200,000 clones, roughly 74% found once. The sample originates from a study of cytomegalovirus exposure and HLA in healthy donors. On the study more broadly: From donors who were HLA-typed, an early data release held 75 million to 85 million unique TCRs. Overall study findings and caveats: Across donors, most TCRs were seen rarely, yet some public ones were widespread.

The CDR3 has 14 amino acids. Germline V gives CDR1 SGHNT, CDR2 YYREEE (reference sequence). Between the trimmed V and J ends, which lost 4 bases and 1 base, there was a span of 11 bases. This chain connects TRBV5-4 to TRBJ1-2; no clear D. The clonotype originates from a man aged 18 to 29 in good health and CMV-seropositive. Sequenced material: PBMCs. The CDR3: CASSAYGINYGYTF. The CDR3 nucleotides are TGTGCCAGCAGCGCATACGGGATTAACTATGGCTACACCTTC.